A selection of T cell receptor beta chains follows, all from one sample in a study of blood T cell repertoires in COVID-19. Data came from immunoSEQ multiplex PCR; TCRdb stores just in-frame clones and leaves some out. The sample lists approximately 190,000 clones; 90% were seen once. The sequenced sample consisted of peripheral blood. Receptors originate from a man in his forties or fifties with acute or convalescent COVID-19. Each CDR3 is given with its conserved first and last residue. D genes are given only for firm matches. Some rows mark clone size as missing; the rest say once, few, many or name a class of expanded clone.

size: once
V: TRBV19
D: TRBD1
J: TRBJ2-5
CDR3: CASSPGQGGAPWETQYF
DNA: TGTGCCAGTAGTCCGGGACAGGGTGGGGCCCCCTGGGAGACCCAGTACTTC

size: -
V: TRBV6-2/TRBV6-3
D: -
J: TRBJ1-2
CDR3: CASSYDKGRYGYTF
DNA: TGTGCCAGCAGTTACGACAAGGGGAGGTATGGCTACACCTTC

size: -
V: TRBV19
D: -
J: TRBJ1-5
CDR3: CASSIRGRSNGGPQHF
DNA: TGTGCCAGTAGTATTAGGGGGAGATCAAATGGCGGGCCCCAGCATTTT

size: -
V: TRBV9
D: TRBD1
J: TRBJ2-5
CDR3: CASSVGTGVLAKETQYF
DNA: TGTGCCAGCAGCGTAGGGACAGGGGTACTAGCGAAAGAGACCCAGTACTTC

size: -
V: TRBV5-4
D: TRBD1
J: TRBJ1-6
CDR3: CASSSPGTGTRNSPLHF
DNA: TGTGCCAGCAGCTCACCCGGGACAGGGACTCGTAATTCACCCCTCCACTTT

size: -
V: TRBV5-1
D: -
J: TRBJ2-1
CDR3: CASSLVGASPVNEQFF
DNA: TGCGCCAGCAGCTTGGTGGGGGCTAGCCCAGTTAATGAGCAGTTCTTC

size: -
V: TRBV3-1/TRBV3-2
D: TRBD2
J: TRBJ2-3
CDR3: CASSQGTSGTDTQYF
DNA: TGTGCCAGCAGCCAAGGGACTAGCGGGACAGATACGCAGTATTTT

size: -
V: TRBV9
D: -
J: TRBJ1-4
CDR3: CASSASGTLGEKLFF
DNA: TGTGCCAGCAGCGCCTCCGGGACACTCGGAGAAAAACTGTTTTTT

size: -
V: TRBV5-4
D: -
J: TRBJ1-6
CDR3: CASSLGGGDYNSPLHF
DNA: TGTGCCAGCAGCTTGGGGGGAGGGGACTATAATTCACCCCTCCACTTT

size: -
V: TRBV10-3
D: TRBD1
J: TRBJ1-1
CDR3: CAIKGDRGLTEAFF
DNA: TGTGCCATCAAGGGGGACAGGGGGTTGACTGAAGCTTTCTTT

size: -
V: TRBV7-2
D: TRBD1
J: TRBJ2-1
CDR3: CASSSQTGPSYNEQFF
DNA: TGTGCCAGCAGCTCGCAGACAGGGCCCTCCTACAATGAGCAGTTCTTC

size: once
V: TRBV9
D: TRBD2
J: TRBJ2-1
CDR3: CASSVDGTSFNEQFF
DNA: TGTGCCAGCAGCGTAGATGGGACTAGCTTCAATGAGCAGTTCTTC

size: -
V: TRBV5-4
D: TRBD2
J: TRBJ2-3
CDR3: CASSPWSGGSTDTQYF
DNA: TGTGCCAGCAGCCCTTGGAGCGGGGGGAGCACAGATACGCAGTATTTT

size: -
V: TRBV5-8
D: TRBD1
J: TRBJ2-5
CDR3: CASGRQGAAYQETQYF
DNA: TGTGCCAGCGGACGACAGGGAGCTGCTTACCAAGAGACCCAGTACTTC

size: -
V: TRBV7-7
D: TRBD2
J: TRBJ2-1
CDR3: CASSPVPGGATEQFF
DNA: TGTGCTAGCAGCCCCGTACCCGGGGGGGCCACTGAGCAGTTCTTC

size: -
V: TRBV19
D: TRBD1
J: TRBJ2-2
CDR3: CASSIVRQGSAGELFF
DNA: TGTGCCAGTAGTATAGTCCGACAGGGTAGCGCCGGGGAGCTGTTTTTT

size: -
V: TRBV27
D: TRBD1
J: TRBJ1-2
CDR3: CASSLSRDRGGYTF
DNA: TGTGCCAGCAGTTTATCACGGGACAGGGGTGGCTACACCTTC

size: -
V: TRBV9
D: TRBD1
J: TRBJ1-3
CDR3: CASSVAPQGGSGNTIYF
DNA: TGTGCCAGCAGCGTAGCCCCCCAGGGGGGATCTGGAAACACCATATATTTT

size: -
V: TRBV9
D: TRBD2
J: TRBJ2-7
CDR3: CASSVASGGGDEQYF
DNA: TGTGCCAGCAGCGTAGCATCGGGAGGGGGTGACGAGCAGTACTTC

size: -
V: TRBV5-5
D: -
J: TRBJ1-2
CDR3: CASIPGQNYGYTF
DNA: TGTGCCAGCATCCCTGGACAGAACTATGGCTACACCTTC

size: -
V: TRBV6-6
D: -
J: TRBJ1-1
CDR3: CASFPTGARDRTEAFF
DNA: TGTGCCAGCTTCCCCACGGGCGCTCGGGATCGGACTGAAGCTTTCTTT

size: once
V: TRBV19
D: TRBD2
J: TRBJ2-3
CDR3: CASSTGLAGVRDTQYF
DNA: TGTGCCAGTAGTACCGGACTAGCGGGGGTCCGGGATACGCAGTATTTT

size: -
V: TRBV10-1
D: -
J: TRBJ1-3
CDR3: CASSAASSGNTIYF
DNA: TGCGCCAGCAGCGCGGCGAGCTCTGGAAACACCATATATTTT

size: -
V: TRBV6-6
D: TRBD1
J: TRBJ2-2
CDR3: CASSPGTGVTGELFF
DNA: TGTGCCAGCTCCCCCGGGACAGGGGTCACCGGGGAGCTGTTTTTT

size: -
V: TRBV6-4
D: TRBD1
J: TRBJ1-1
CDR3: CASSSDRATEAFF
DNA: TGTGCCAGCAGTTCGGACAGGGCCACTGAAGCTTTCTTT

size: -
V: TRBV29-1
D: -
J: TRBJ2-5
CDR3: CSVVGTGETQYF
DNA: TGCAGCGTTGTAGGCACGGGGGAGACCCAGTACTTC

size: -
V: TRBV14
D: TRBD2
J: TRBJ2-2
CDR3: CASSQLAGGTTGELFF
DNA: TGTGCCAGCAGCCAACTAGCGGGGGGCACCACCGGGGAGCTGTTTTTT

size: -
V: TRBV6-2/TRBV6-3
D: TRBD2
J: TRBJ2-7
CDR3: CASSYSTLGLASPYEQYF
DNA: TGTGCCAGCAGTTACTCGACTCTTGGACTAGCGAGTCCCTACGAGCAGTACTTC

size: -
V: TRBV4-2
D: -
J: TRBJ2-3
CDR3: CASSQDYGRGRSTDTQYF
DNA: TGTGCCAGCAGCCAAGATTACGGGCGGGGACGTAGCACAGATACGCAGTATTTT

size: once
V: TRBV27
D: -
J: TRBJ2-7
CDR3: CASSLSQAAYEQYF
DNA: TGTGCCAGCAGTTTATCACAGGCAGCCTACGAGCAGTACTTC

size: -
V: TRBV19
D: -
J: TRBJ1-5
CDR3: CASSLVGGGGNQPQHF
DNA: TGTGCCAGTAGTTTGGTGGGGGGGGGAGGCAATCAGCCCCAGCATTTT

size: -
V: TRBV4-3
D: -
J: TRBJ1-3
CDR3: CASSQEETAGFRSGNTIYF
DNA: TGCGCCAGCAGCCAAGAAGAGACAGCGGGATTTCGATCTGGAAACACCATATATTTT

size: -
V: TRBV5-1
D: -
J: TRBJ2-7
CDR3: CASSSTYEQYF
DNA: TGCGCCAGCAGCTCCACCTACGAGCAGTACTTC

size: -
V: TRBV7-9
D: TRBD1
J: TRBJ1-5
CDR3: CASSLGVAGGDQPQHF
DNA: TGTGCCAGCAGCTTAGGGGTGGCAGGGGGCGATCAGCCCCAGCATTTT

size: -
V: TRBV7-3
D: -
J: TRBJ2-1
CDR3: CASSPTGTANLEQFF
DNA: TGTGCCAGCAGCCCAACCGGGACTGCCAACTTAGAGCAGTTCTTC

size: -
V: TRBV10-1
D: TRBD2
J: TRBJ2-1
CDR3: CASSDRTSGRFHSYNEQFF
DNA: TGCGCCAGCAGTGACCGGACTAGCGGGAGATTCCACTCCTACAATGAGCAGTTCTTC

size: -
V: TRBV28
D: TRBD1
J: TRBJ2-1
CDR3: CASSLKGAPYNEQFF
DNA: TGTGCCAGCAGTTTGAAGGGGGCCCCCTACAATGAGCAGTTCTTC

size: -
V: TRBV18
D: -
J: TRBJ2-7
CDR3: CASSPPGAGTYEQYF
DNA: TGTGCCAGCTCACCCCCCGGAGCAGGGACCTACGAGCAGTACTTC

size: -
V: TRBV24-1
D: -
J: TRBJ2-2
CDR3: CATSDLGGNTGELFF
DNA: TGTGCCACCAGTGATTTAGGGGGGAACACCGGGGAGCTGTTTTTT

size: -
V: TRBV9
D: -
J: TRBJ1-1
CDR3: CASSVWDHRATNTEAFF
DNA: TGTGCCAGCAGCGTATGGGACCACAGGGCGACGAACACTGAAGCTTTCTTT

size: -
V: TRBV4-1
D: TRBD1
J: TRBJ1-3
CDR3: CASSQDGRTGAFSGNTIYF
DNA: TGCGCCAGCAGCCAAGACGGAAGGACAGGGGCCTTCTCTGGAAACACCATATATTTT

size: -
V: TRBV28
D: -
J: TRBJ1-5
CDR3: CASSLGTGYNQPQHF
DNA: TGTGCCAGCAGTTTAGGTACAGGGTACAATCAGCCCCAGCATTTT

size: -
V: TRBV10-3
D: TRBD1
J: TRBJ2-2
CDR3: CAMKDRVEGGELFF
DNA: TGTGCCATGAAGGACAGGGTCGAGGGCGGGGAGCTGTTTTTT

size: few
V: TRBV5-1
D: TRBD1
J: TRBJ2-3
CDR3: CASSYLTGGDSTDTQYF
DNA: TGCGCCAGCAGCTACCTGACAGGGGGAGATAGCACAGATACGCAGTATTTT

size: -
V: TRBV5-6
D: -
J: TRBJ2-3
CDR3: CASKPGTFPDTQYF
DNA: TGTGCCAGTAAGCCGGGGACATTCCCAGATACGCAGTATTTT

size: -
V: TRBV27
D: -
J: TRBJ2-7
CDR3: CASSKIVGYEQYF
DNA: TGTGCCAGCAGTAAAATAGTTGGCTACGAGCAGTACTTC

size: -
V: TRBV27
D: TRBD1
J: TRBJ1-1
CDR3: CASSLRRQGNTEAFF
DNA: TGTGCCAGCAGTTTACGCAGACAGGGGAACACTGAAGCTTTCTTT

size: -
V: TRBV5-5
D: -
J: TRBJ1-6
CDR3: CASSRYRDPYNSPLHF
DNA: TGTGCCAGCAGCAGGTACAGGGATCCCTATAATTCACCCCTCCACTTT

size: -
V: TRBV28
D: -
J: TRBJ2-3
CDR3: CASTHHQGGVSTDTQYF
DNA: TGTGCCAGCACTCACCACCAAGGAGGGGTCAGCACAGATACGCAGTATTTT

size: -
V: TRBV30
D: TRBD2
J: TRBJ2-1
CDR3: CAWSRLTGTSGYNEQFF
DNA: TGTGCCTGGAGTAGATTAACCGGGACTAGCGGATACAATGAGCAGTTCTTC

size: -
V: TRBV10-3
D: TRBD2
J: TRBJ2-1
CDR3: CAISESRETYNEQFF
DNA: TGTGCCATCAGTGAGTCGCGGGAGACCTACAATGAGCAGTTCTTC